This T cell receptor beta chain comes out of a study of CD8+ T cells in alopecia areata. At the level of the study: Treated patients took oral tofacitinib at 5 to 10 mg twice daily. General observations from the study: Among the cells sequenced in scalp samples are also the resident alphabeta T cells of normal skin.

Germline CDR1 MDHEN, CDR2 SYDVKM. The CDR3 totals 14 residues. V was shortened by 6 bases and J by 4 bases, with 16 bases between the two germline ends. RNA extraction was followed by reverse transcription into cDNA, which acted as the sequencing template. Libraries were prepared by immunoSEQ multiplex PCR; TCRdb keeps only in-frame clonotypes and omits some of them. The profile covers about 130,000 clones, with approximately 53% appearing a single time and 4.5% to 5.5% taken by the ten largest. A word on this clone: The antigen is unknown.

This sequence originates from a human donor with alopecia areata. Specimen: CD4+ T cells sorted from blood, collected at week 0. The chain is built from TRBV28 and TRBJ2-7, with TRBD2 as a possible D gene (6 bases). Here the CDR3 reads CASSYAGGGYEQYF. CDR3 DNA: TGTGCCAGCAGCTACGCAGGTGGAGGGTACGAGCAGTACTTC. The full variable domain, with the rest looked up from reference TRBV28 and TRBJ2-7, is DVKVTQSSRYLVKRTGEKVFLECVQDMDHENMFWYRQDPGLGLRLIYFSYDVKMKEKGDIPEGYSVSREKKERFSLILESASTNQTSMYLCASSYAGGGYEQYFGPGTRLTVT.